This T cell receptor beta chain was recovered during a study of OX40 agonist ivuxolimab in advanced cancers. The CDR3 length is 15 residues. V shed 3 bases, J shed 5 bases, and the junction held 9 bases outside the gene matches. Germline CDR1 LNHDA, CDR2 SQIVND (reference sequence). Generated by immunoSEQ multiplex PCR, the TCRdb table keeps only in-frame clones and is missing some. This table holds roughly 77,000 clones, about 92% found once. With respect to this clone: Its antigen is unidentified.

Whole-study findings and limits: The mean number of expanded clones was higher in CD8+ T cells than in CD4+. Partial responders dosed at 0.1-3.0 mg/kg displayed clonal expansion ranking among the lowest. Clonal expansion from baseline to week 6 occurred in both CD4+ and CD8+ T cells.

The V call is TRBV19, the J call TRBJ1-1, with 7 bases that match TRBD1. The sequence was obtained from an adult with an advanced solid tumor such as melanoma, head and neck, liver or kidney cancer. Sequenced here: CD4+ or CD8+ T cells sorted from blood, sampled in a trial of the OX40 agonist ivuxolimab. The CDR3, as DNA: TGTGCCAGTAGTATGGGTACAGGGGCCGGGACTGAAGCTTTCTTT. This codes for CASSMGTGAGTEAFF.